The clone carrying this T cell receptor beta chain came up a few times. This record belongs to a study of blood T cell repertoires in COVID-19. Study context: Some COVID-19 samples were acute and others convalescent; all came from the United States, Italy and Spain. T cells, B-cell-depleted T cells, or PBMCs provided the cDNA or gDNA that served as material.

Per the original data handling: Reference gene primer amplification gave estimated nucleated cell counts. Clones were sequenced by immunoSEQ multiplex PCR, and TCRdb holds only the in-frame ones, with some missing. From that table come the V and J calls and clone size; the DNA was used to work out D and trimming. The table has 35,000 to 50,000 clones, roughly 84% seen once; the top ten hold less than 15%. The CDR3 runs to 14 residues. Trimming took off 0 bases at V and 4 bases at J, with 11 bases between the two ends. Per the germline V gene, CDR1 is SGHNT and CDR2 is YYREEE (reference sequence). The chain carries TRBV5-4 and TRBJ2-7, with D possibly matching TRBD2 (6 bases). Sequencing used peripheral blood. The clonotype originates from a woman between 65 and 79 years old in a cohort sampled during active COVID-19. The CDR3 nucleotides read TGTGCCAGCAGCTTGGGGGATGGAGGGTACGAGCAGTACTTC. Protein: CASSLGDGGYEQYF.